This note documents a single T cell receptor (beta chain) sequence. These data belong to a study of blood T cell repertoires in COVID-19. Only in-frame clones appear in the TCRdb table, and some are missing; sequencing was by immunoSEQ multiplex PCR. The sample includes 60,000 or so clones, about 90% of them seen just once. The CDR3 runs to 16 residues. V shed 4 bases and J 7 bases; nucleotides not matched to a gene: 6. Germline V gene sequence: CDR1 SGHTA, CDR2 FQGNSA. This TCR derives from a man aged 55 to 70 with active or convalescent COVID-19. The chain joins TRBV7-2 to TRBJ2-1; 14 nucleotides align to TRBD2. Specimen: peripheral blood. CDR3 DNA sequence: TGTGCCAGCAGCTCAAGAGGACTAGCGGGGGGAAATGAGCAGTTCTTC. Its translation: CASSSRGLAGGNEQFF.